This TCR beta chain was sequenced for a study of blood T cell repertoires in COVID-19 (dated by TCRdb to about 2020). Study-level background: Collaborator samples came from the United States, Italy and Spain and covered acute and convalescent phases of COVID-19. Samples came from the ongoing ImmuneRACE study (first 160 participants) plus 1,254 subjects from 6 global collaborators. The material from the prospective study consisted of cDNA or gDNA derived from T cells, B-cell-depleted T cells, or PBMCs. HLA class I and class II types, where available, came from metadata supplied by the sample provider rather than from assay-based typing. The repertoires were made available in a free public database intended to serve as a resource for research on the immune response to SARS-CoV-2. A de-identified subject ID, COVID-19 status, age in years and sex were almost always included in the sample metadata. The dataset comprised deeply sampled blood TCRbeta repertoires from subjects exposed to, actively infected with, or recovered from COVID-19. Results the study describes overall, beyond this receptor: The quantity of clinical and demographic metadata differed by source and by participant and was supplied without curation.

The CDR3 numbers 16 residues from cysteine through phenylalanine. Only the CDR3 portion is preserved as DNA: 48 bases, with reading frame beginning at the first base. Via the germline V gene (reference sequence), CDR1 is SGHNT and CDR2 YYREEE. V loses 6 bases at its end and J loses 6 bases; junction bases beyond the gene matches: 16. Whole blood was collected in K2EDTA tubes by collaborating institutions according to the institutions' own protocols. Collaborator samples were shipped for TCRbeta analysis as frozen whole blood, isolated PBMCs, or DNA extracted from either sample type. Details on this clone: The antigen this receptor binds is unknown. Within one base of it there is no much larger clone, and no base qualities were kept.

TCRbeta CDR3 regions were amplified from genomic DNA by means of the immunoSEQ Assay, a bias-controlled multiplex PCR. On the study's bioinformatics: The number of nucleated cells in each sample was estimated from the amplification of reference gene primers within the assay. To quantify the absolute abundance of each unique TCRbeta CDR3 rearrangement, sequence reads were collapsed and filtered. For each sample, productive Simpson clonality was calculated as the square root of Simpson's diversity index over productive rearrangements. The table was pulled from immuneACCESS by TCRdb, which kept in-frame rearrangements only. Such tables lose some clones; where checked, under half of the loss comes from unresolved V genes, and the rest has no known cause. That table gives V, J and clone size, and the DNA gave D and trimming. In all, the sample holds some 150,000 clones, and around nine tenths of those were seen once. The top ten clonotypes cover under 3% of the sample.

The sequence is built from TRBV5-4 and TRBJ2-7; 9 of the junction bases match TRBD2. This sequence originates from a human donor in a cohort sampled during active COVID-19. The sequenced sample consisted of peripheral blood. Here the CDR3 is given as CASTRASGARGGEQYF. The DNA sequence is TGTGCCAGCACCCGGGCTAGCGGGGCACGAGGTGGCGAGCAGTACTTC.